The T cell receptor beta chain under discussion was sequenced for a study of blood T cell repertoires in COVID-19. In the study's own analysis: It was from reference gene primer amplification that nucleated cell counts were estimated. Produced via immunoSEQ multiplex PCR; TCRdb's table is partial and in-frame only. V, J and clone size reflect that table, while D and trimming were determined from the DNA. The sample lists under 250,000 clones, 83% occurring once. This CDR3 region has 14 residues. Germline loops: CDR1 SGHAT, CDR2 FQNNGV. V lost 5 bases, J lost 5 bases, and 3 bases stayed unmatched. This TCR came from a woman aged 40 to 50 who had been exposed to COVID-19. The V gene is TRBV11-2, the J gene TRBJ2-2; 9 bases fit TRBD2. Sequenced material: PBMCs or T cells enriched from blood (not recorded which). CDR3 in amino acids: CASSHSGGTGELFF. The CDR3 DNA reads TGTGCCAGCAGCCATAGCGGGGGAACCGGGGAGCTGTTTTTT. The whole variable domain, remainder taken from reference TRBV11-2 and TRBJ2-2, is EAGVAQSPRYKIIEKRQSVAFWCNPISGHATLYWYQQILGQGPKLLIQFQNNGVVDDSQLPKDRFSAERLKGVDSTLKIQPAKLEDSAVYLCASSHSGGTGELFFGEGSRLTVL.